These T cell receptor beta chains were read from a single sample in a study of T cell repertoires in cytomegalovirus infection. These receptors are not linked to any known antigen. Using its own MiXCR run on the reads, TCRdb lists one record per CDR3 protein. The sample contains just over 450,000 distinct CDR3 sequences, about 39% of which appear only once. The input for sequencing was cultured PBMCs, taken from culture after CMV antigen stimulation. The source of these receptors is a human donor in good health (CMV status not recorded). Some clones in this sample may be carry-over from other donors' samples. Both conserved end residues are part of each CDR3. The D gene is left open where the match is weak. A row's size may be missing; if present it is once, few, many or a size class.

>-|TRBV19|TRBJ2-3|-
TGTGCCAGTAGTATGCTCACAGATACGCAGTATTTT
CASSMLTDTQYF
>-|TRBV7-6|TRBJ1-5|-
TGTGCCAGCAGCTTAGGTACAGGGAGTCAGCCCCAGCATTTT
CASSLGTGSQPQHF
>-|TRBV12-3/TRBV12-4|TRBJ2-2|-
TGTGCCAGCAGTTTAGACCGTCCCGGGGAGCTGTTTTTT
CASSLDRPGELFF
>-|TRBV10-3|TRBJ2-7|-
TGTGCCATCAGTGAGGCGGATGGGACAATGATCTACGAGCAGTACTTC
CAISEADGTMIYEQYF
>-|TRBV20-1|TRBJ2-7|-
TGCAGTGCTAGAGAAGGCGTACAGGACTTCTACGAGCAGTACTTC
CSAREGVQDFYEQYF
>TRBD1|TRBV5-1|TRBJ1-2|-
TGCGCCAGTGCCGACAGGGAGTACTATGGCTACACCTTC
CASADREYYGYTF
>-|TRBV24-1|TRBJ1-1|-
TGTGCCACCAGGACATCTAGTGGGAACACTGAAGCTTTCTTT
CATRTSSGNTEAFF
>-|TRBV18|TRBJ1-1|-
TGTGCCAGCTCACCCATGGATGGGAACACTGAAGCTTTCTTT
CASSPMDGNTEAFF
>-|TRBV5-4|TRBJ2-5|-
TGTGCCAGCAGCCCCTCGGGTGCCATCCGGGAGACCCAGTACTTC
CASSPSGAIRETQYF
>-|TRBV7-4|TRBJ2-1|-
TGTGCCAGCAGCTTTGGGCTAGTTGTCGATGAGCAGTTCTTC
CASSFGLVVDEQFF
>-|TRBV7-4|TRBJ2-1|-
TGTGCCAGCAGCCTAAGCAGCCTGGGGCAGGAGCAGTTCTTC
CASSLSSLGQEQFF
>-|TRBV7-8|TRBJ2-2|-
TGTGCCAGCAGCTTAAAACGGAGTCGGGGCACCGGGGAGCTGTTTTTT
CASSLKRSRGTGELFF
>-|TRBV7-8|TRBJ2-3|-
TGTGCCAGCAGCTCGGCAGGGGGGGGTTGGGATACGCAGTATTTT
CASSSAGGGWDTQYF
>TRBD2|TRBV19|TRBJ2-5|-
TGTGCCGCTAGTCCAGGCGGGAGTTGGGAGACCCAGTACTTC
CAASPGGSWETQYF
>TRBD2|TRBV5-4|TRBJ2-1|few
TGTGCCAGCAGCTTAACTAGCGGGGGTTCCTACAATGAGCAGTTCTTC
CASSLTSGGSYNEQFF
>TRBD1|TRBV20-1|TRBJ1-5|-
TGCAGTGCTAGAGCCCCAGACAGGGGTCAGCCCCAGCATTTT
CSARAPDRGQPQHF
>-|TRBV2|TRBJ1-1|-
TGTGCCAGCAGTGCTCCTAACAGGGTGGCTTTCTTT
CASSAPNRVAFF
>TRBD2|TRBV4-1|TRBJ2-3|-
TGCGCCAGCAGCCTCCAGCGGGCTAGCGGGGATACGCAGTATTTT
CASSLQRASGDTQYF
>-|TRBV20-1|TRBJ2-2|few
TGCAGTGCTAGCGGGGGGAACACCGGGGAGCTGTTTTTT
CSASGGNTGELFF
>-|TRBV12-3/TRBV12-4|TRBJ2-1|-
TGTGCCAGCAGTTGGTTAGGATCTTCTCATGAGCAGTTCTTC
CASSWLGSSHEQFF
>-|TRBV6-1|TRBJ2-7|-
TGTGCCAGCAGCCGGGGGAGATCGCAGTACTTC
CASSRGRSQYF
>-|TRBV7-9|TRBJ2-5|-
TGTGCCAGCAGTTTCCGGGACACCTTAGGGACCCAGTACTTC
CASSFRDTLGTQYF
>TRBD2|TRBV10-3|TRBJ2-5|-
TGTGCCACCTCGGGAGGCCGGGGAGAGACCCAGTACTTC
CATSGGRGETQYF
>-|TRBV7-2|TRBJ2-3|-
TGTGCCAGCAGCTTTCTCTCCGCGGATACGCAGTATTTT
CASSFLSADTQYF
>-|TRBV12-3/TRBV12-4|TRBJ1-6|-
TGTGCCAGCAAACCAAACTATAATTCACCCCTCCACTTT
CASKPNYNSPLHF
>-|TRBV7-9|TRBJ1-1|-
TGTGCCAGCAGCCCCCCTTCAAACGCTGAAGCTTTCTTT
CASSPPSNAEAFF
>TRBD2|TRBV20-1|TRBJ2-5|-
TGCAGTGCTAACGACGTCCTAGCGGGGGACCAAGAGACCCAGTACTTC
CSANDVLAGDQETQYF